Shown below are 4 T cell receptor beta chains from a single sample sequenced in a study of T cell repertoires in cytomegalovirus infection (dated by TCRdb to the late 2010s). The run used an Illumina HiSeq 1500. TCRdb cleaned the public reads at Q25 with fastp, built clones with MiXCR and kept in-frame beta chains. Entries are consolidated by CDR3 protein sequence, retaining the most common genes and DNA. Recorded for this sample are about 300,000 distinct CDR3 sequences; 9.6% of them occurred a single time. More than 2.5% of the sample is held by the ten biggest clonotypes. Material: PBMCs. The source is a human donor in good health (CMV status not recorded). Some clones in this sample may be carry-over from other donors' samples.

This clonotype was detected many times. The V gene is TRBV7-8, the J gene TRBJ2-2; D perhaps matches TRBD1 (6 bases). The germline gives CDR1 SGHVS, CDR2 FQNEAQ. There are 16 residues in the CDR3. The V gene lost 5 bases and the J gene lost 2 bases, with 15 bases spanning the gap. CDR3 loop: CASSPFTGINTGELFF. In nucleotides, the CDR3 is TGTGCCAGCAGCCCCTTTACAGGGATCAACACCGGGGAGCTGTTTTTT.

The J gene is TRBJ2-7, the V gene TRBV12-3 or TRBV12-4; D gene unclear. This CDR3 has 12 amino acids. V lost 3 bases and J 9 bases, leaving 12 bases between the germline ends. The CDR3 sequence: CASSFPGRAQYF. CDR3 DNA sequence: TGTGCCAGCAGTTTCCCCGGTAGGGCGCAGTACTTC.

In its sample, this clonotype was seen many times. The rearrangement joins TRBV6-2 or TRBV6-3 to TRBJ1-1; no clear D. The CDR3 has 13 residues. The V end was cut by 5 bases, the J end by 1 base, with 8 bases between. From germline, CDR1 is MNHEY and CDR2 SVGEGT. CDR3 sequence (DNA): TGTGCCAGCAGTAGGACGGAGAACACTGAAGCTTTCTTT. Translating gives CASSRTENTEAFF.

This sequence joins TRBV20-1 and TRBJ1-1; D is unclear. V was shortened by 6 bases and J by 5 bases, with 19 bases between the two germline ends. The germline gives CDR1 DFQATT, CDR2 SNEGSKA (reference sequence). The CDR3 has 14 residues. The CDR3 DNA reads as TGCAGTGCAAGACTCAATGGGGTCGGGACTGAAGCTTTCTTT. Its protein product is CSARLNGVGTEAFF.